A single sample is the source of the 5 T cell receptor beta chains below, sequenced in a study of shared clonotypes between healthy human individuals. Naive CD8 cells were CD45RO-negative, positively selected for CCR7, excluding terminally differentiated effector memory CD45RA+ cells. Measured with immunoSEQ multiplex PCR; TCRdb has only the in-frame clones, and not every one. The sample yields more than 2 million clones, about 93% seen once. Sequencing input: naive CD8+ T cells from PBMCs. The receptors shown here come from a man aged 18 to 29 in good health. Some clones in this sample may be carry-over from other donors' samples.

This clone was detected once. The chain links TRBV7-8 to TRBJ1-2; TRBD1 is a possible D gene (6 bases). Trimming cost V 5 bases and J 5 bases, with 24 bases left between them. The CDR3 covers 17 residues. The V gene's germline CDR1 is SGHVS and CDR2 FQNEAQ. This CDR3 reads CASSGPGGPDKSYGYTF. As DNA, the CDR3 is TGTGCCAGCAGCGGCCCTGGGGGCCCCGACAAATCTTATGGCTACACCTTC. Looking up the rest from reference TRBV7-8 and TRBJ1-2 gives the full variable domain: GAGVSQSPRYKVAKRGQDVALRCDPISGHVSLFWYQQALGQGPEFLTYFQNEAQLDKSGLPSDRFFAERPEGSVSTLKIQRTQQEDSAVYLCASSGPGGPDKSYGYTFGSGTRLTVV.

This chain uses TRBV5-6 with TRBJ1-6; maybe TRBD1 (6 bases). V was trimmed by 4 bases and J by 10 bases, leaving 21 bases between them. CDR3 length: 16 residues. The germline gives CDR1 SGHDT, CDR2 YYEEEE. The DNA for the CDR3 is TGTGCCAGCAGCCCAACGCCGACAGGCTGGGGATCACCCCTCCACTTT. It encodes CASSPTPTGWGSPLHF.

The chain links TRBV12-2 to TRBJ2-3; TRBD2, the table's D call, lacks a check against the DNA. TRBV12-2 is reported as a pseudogene. The CDR3 is 19 amino acids. DNA of the CDR3: TGTGCAAGTCGCCCCCCCGGGACTAGCGGGGGAGGGTGTACAGATACGCAGTATTTT. Translated, it gives CASRPPGTSGGGCTDTQYF.

The chain links TRBV2 to TRBJ2-5; D is uncertain. V shed 1 base and J shed 4 bases, with 7 bases lying between them. The CDR3 has 13 amino acids. Looked up from germline, CDR1 is SNHLY and CDR2 is FYNNEI. The DNA for the CDR3 is TGTGCCAGCAGTGAAGGGCCCAGAGAGACCCAGTACTTC. Translating gives CASSEGPRETQYF.

This chain joins TRBV6-1 and TRBJ1-1; a possible D gene is TRBD1 (5 bases). CDR3 size: 14 residues. From germline, CDR1 is MNHNS and CDR2 SASEGT. The ends were cut back, 5 bases at V and 4 bases at J, with 14 bases in the middle. CDR3 residues: CASSSRQPSTEAFF. The CDR3 DNA reads TGTGCCAGCAGTTCGAGACAGCCTTCCACTGAAGCTTTCTTT.